The entry that follows covers one T cell receptor beta chain sequence. This entry is derived from a study of blood T cell repertoires in COVID-19. TCRdb's table, derived via immunoSEQ multiplex PCR, lists solely in-frame clones and lacks some. The sample records around 100,000 clones, over 70% being singletons. This CDR3 spans 14 amino acids. Germline V lookup: CDR1 SGHDN, CDR2 FVKESK. The V end lost 1 base, the J end lost 5 bases, and 11 bases lay between the germline ends. This receptor was taken from a man aged 45 to 65 with acute or convalescent COVID-19. Material for sequencing was peripheral blood. The V and J genes are TRBV14 and TRBJ1-1, with D unresolved. This CDR3 is CASSQVAGRTEAFF. The CDR3 DNA reads as TGTGCCAGCAGCCAAGTTGCAGGTCGAACTGAAGCTTTCTTT.